This T cell receptor (beta chain) came from a study of Ad26.COV2.S vaccination and SARS-CoV-2 variants. The CDR3 totals 17 residues. Trimming removed 2 bases from V and 6 bases from J; junction bases left unmatched: 14. Germline lookup yields CDR1 SGHDT and CDR2 YYEEEE. The treatment was: some 19 received Ad26.COV2.S at low or high dose, single or two shots; about 5 received placebo; per-sample allocation not given. Day 63 after the first injection of vaccine or placebo was the sampling time. The individual, an adult aged 18-55 years, was a donor in Boston. Assay: immunoSEQ multiplex PCR; the TCRdb copy retains only in-frame clones and omits some. The sample yields 320,000 or so clones, about nine tenths seen once. On this clone: Antigen unknown.

Study observations and caveats: Placebo recipients trailed vaccine recipients in spike-specific TCR breadth.

The starting material was peripheral blood, obtained in a trial of Ad26.COV2.S vaccine versus placebo. This TCR came from a person between 18 and 65 years old who received the Ad26.COV2.S COVID-19 vaccine or a placebo. V and J are TRBV5-6 and TRBJ2-1; 7 bases agree with TRBD2. The chain's CDR3 is CASSLRTSGISGNEQFF. The CDR3 bases are TGTGCCAGCAGCTTAAGGACTAGTGGGATTTCGGGCAATGAGCAGTTCTTC.